What follows is one T cell receptor (beta chain) and its context. Its antigen remains unidentified. The sample is drawn from a study of blood T cells in healthy people across ages. Study-wide findings and caveats: In older individuals, TCR beta diversity per million T cells was lower, falling roughly linearly with age. CMV status of donors was not determined, possibly confounding expanded clonotype changes.

A J-beta primer mix and a sample-barcoded 5' primer were used in a second PCR of roughly 7 to 12 cycles. Via MiXCR, TCRdb re-called the 5' RACE reads, giving one row per CDR3 protein. Here the sample spans roughly 1.6 million distinct CDR3 sequences, around 36% being singletons. The germline V and J ends were trimmed by 4 bases and 7 bases, with 7 bases remaining between them. CDR1 and CDR2 from the germline V gene are LGHDT and YNNKEL (reference sequence). This CDR3 contains 12 residues. The specimen sequenced was blood. The TCR originated in a woman aged 30 to 39 in good health. This chain uses TRBV3-1 with TRBJ2-2; D is undetermined. CDR3 nucleotides: TGTGCCAGCAGCCCCCTCCACGGGGAGCTGTTTTTT. Protein: CASSPLHGELFF.